This TCR beta chain was obtained from a study of T cell responses to AZD1222 COVID-19 vaccine. Remarks on this clone: Its antigen remains unknown.

J was trimmed by 8 bases and V by 5 bases; bases with no gene match: 10. Germline V CDR1 and CDR2: SGHNT, YENEEA. The CDR3 is 14 amino acids. Only in-frame clones appear in the TCRdb table, and some are missing; sequencing was by immunoSEQ multiplex PCR. The data show around 160,000 clones, approximately 94% seen once. Overall study findings and caveats: Donors were mostly white British, more females; clonal diversity possibly underestimated.

The receptor comes from an adult in good health. V gene TRBV11-3 combines with J gene TRBJ1-2, with 8 bases identical to TRBD1. Specimen: peripheral blood, collected on day 0 of AZD1222 vaccination. The CDR3 is CASSPGQGRIGYTF. In nucleotides, the CDR3 is TGTGCCAGCAGCCCCGGACAGGGTAGGATCGGCTACACCTTC.